This TCR beta chain was sequenced in a study of cytomegalovirus exposure and HLA in healthy donors. As to this clone: The antigen remains unidentified.

V was trimmed by 4 bases and J by 2 bases, leaving 13 bases between them. The germline V gene encodes CDR1 SEHNR and CDR2 FQNEAQ (reference sequence). The CDR3 is 15 amino acids. Overall study findings and caveats: For cytomegalovirus status, the classifier reportedly gave diagnoses with high specificity and sensitivity.

The PCR had 60 Vbeta and 13 Jbeta primers. Profiled with immunoSEQ multiplex PCR; TCRdb holds only in-frame clones, not every one. The sample lists 150,000 to 200,000 clones; 70% to 90% were seen once. The sequenced sample consisted of PBMCs. This chain connects TRBV7-9 to TRBJ2-3; weak D call: TRBD1 (6 bases). The clonotype originates from a man between 18 and 35 years old in good health and CMV-seropositive. In DNA form, the CDR3 reads TGTGCCAGCAGCTCCCGGACAGTTATCACAGATACGCAGTATTTT. Translation: CASSSRTVITDTQYF.